The 16 T cell receptor beta chains below come from one sample, sequenced in a study of shared clonotypes between healthy human individuals. Assay: immunoSEQ multiplex PCR; the TCRdb copy retains only in-frame clones and omits some. The sample consists of 1.6 million or so clones, around 97% of them appearing once. The source material was naive CD4+ T cells sorted from blood. Specified subset: CD45RA+ positively selected. The source of these receptors is a man aged 30-40 years in good health.

There are a few counts of this clone. Other DNA sequences of this sample code for an identical CDR3. The chain employs TRBV7-9 and TRBJ2-3; no clear D gene. This CDR3 comprises 12 residues. CDR1 is SEHNR and CDR2 is FQNEAQ in the germline V gene (reference sequence). V dropped 1 base and J dropped 3 bases, with 2 bases sitting between them. CDR3 sequence (DNA): TGTGCCAGCAGCTTAGGGACAGATACGCAGTATTTT. This translates into CASSLGTDTQYF.

This clone has only one observation. The chain is built from TRBV11-1 and TRBJ2-3; 13 nucleotides match TRBD2. The CDR3 covers 16 residues. The trim removed 5 bases at V and 1 base at J, leaving 3 bases unmatched. Germline V CDR1 and CDR2: SGHAT, FQDESV (reference sequence). The CDR3 DNA reads as TGTGCCAGCAGCGGTGGACTAGCGGGGGGCACAGATACGCAGTATTTT. This encodes CASSGGLAGGTDTQYF.

The chain has TRBV19 and TRBJ2-7, with no clear D. Germline values: CDR1 LNHDA, CDR2 SQIVND (reference sequence). V was cut by 6 bases and J by 0 bases, with 12 bases left in between. The CDR3 runs to 14 residues. The CDR3 sequence: CASRYGISSYEQYF. In nucleotides, the CDR3 is TGTGCCAGTAGATACGGAATTAGCTCCTACGAGCAGTACTTC.

Written as DNA, the CDR3 is TGTGCCAGCAGCTTGTGGAGGACTAGCGCCGAGGGCGAGCAGTACTTC. This codes for CASSLWRTSAEGEQYF. The chain combines TRBV5-5 with TRBJ2-7; TRBD2 matches 9 bases. CDR3 length: 16 amino acids. The J segment lost 6 bases and the V segment lost 1 base, leaving 11 bases of the junction unmatched. The germline gives CDR1 SGHKS, CDR2 YYEKEE (reference sequence).

The chain uses TRBV6-1 and TRBJ2-7, with TRBD1 matching 11 bases. This CDR3 is 14 amino acids long. CDR1 is MNHNS, CDR2 SASEGT, per germline. V was clipped by 8 bases and J by 1 base; unmatched bases: 4. CDR3 sequence reads: CASWDRGISYEQYF. The CDR3 nucleotides are TGTGCCAGCTGGGACAGGGGGATTTCCTACGAGCAGTACTTC.

The chain combines TRBV6-4 with TRBJ1-5; the D is unclear. The CDR3 covers 14 residues. V was shortened by 6 bases and J by 2 bases, with 11 bases between the two germline ends. Germline-derived CDR1 and CDR2 are MRHNA and SNTAGT. As DNA, the CDR3 is TGTGCCAGCAGATCCGTGTGGGGCAATCAGCCCCAGCATTTT. Translating it yields CASRSVWGNQPQHF.

This clone was counted a single time. The V and J genes are TRBV11-2 and TRBJ2-7; D assignment may be TRBD1 or TRBD2 (7 bases each). V dropped 5 bases and J dropped 2 bases, with 25 bases sitting between them. CDR1 and CDR2 from the germline V gene are SGHAT and FQNNGV. The CDR3 consists of 18 residues. The CDR3 sequence is CASSLIRGVRGPPYEQYF. The CDR3 bases are TGTGCCAGCAGCCTCATTCGGGGGGTAAGGGGGCCTCCCTACGAGCAGTACTTC.

The chain is built from TRBV11-3 and TRBJ2-3, with D unclear. Germline V gives CDR1 SGHNT, CDR2 YENEEA. V lost 5 bases and J lost 5, with 11 bases in between. This CDR3 is 13 amino acids long. CDR3 in DNA: TGTGCCAGCAGCACTCTCTTCCTAGATACGCAGTATTTT. Translating it yields CASSTLFLDTQYF.

This sequence joins TRBV27 and TRBJ2-2; 9 nucleotides match TRBD2. From germline, CDR1 is MNHEY and CDR2 SMNVEV (reference sequence). CDR3 size: 14 residues. With V trimmed by 5 bases and J by 6 bases, 4 bases remained unmatched. This CDR3 reads CASSLLAGSGELFF. CDR3 DNA sequence: TGTGCCAGCAGTCTTCTAGCGGGATCCGGGGAGCTGTTTTTT.

This chain connects TRBV6-6 to TRBJ2-7; D is unclear. Germline V gives CDR1 MNHNY, CDR2 SVGAGI (reference sequence). Trimming stripped 7 bases from V and 3 bases from J, with 7 bases between. The CDR3 is 11 amino acids. CDR3 DNA: TGTGCCAGCACCCCCGGCTACGAGCAGTACTTC. This encodes CASTPGYEQYF.

This sequence joins TRBV7-9 and TRBJ1-5; 7 bases match TRBD1. CDR1 SEHNR and CDR2 FQNEAQ come from the germline V gene (reference sequence). The CDR3 consists of 16 residues. The junction had 7 bases not matched to a gene; V was cut back by 5 bases and J by 0 bases. The chain's CDR3 is CASSPPGQNSNQPQHF. In DNA, the CDR3 is TGTGCCAGCAGCCCTCCGGGACAGAATAGCAATCAGCCCCAGCATTTT. The variable domain in full, with the rest retrieved from reference TRBV7-9 and TRBJ1-5, is DTGVSQNPRHKITKRGQNVTFRCDPISEHNRLYWYRQTLGQGPEFLTYFQNEAQLEKSRLLSDRFSAERPKGSFSTLEIQRTEQGDSAMYLCASSPPGQNSNQPQHFGDGTRLSIL.

This sequence joins TRBV6-6 and TRBJ2-7; the D gene could be TRBD1 or TRBD2 (5 bases each). Between the trimmed V and J ends, which lost 5 bases and 9 bases, there was a span of 17 bases. Germline-derived CDR1 and CDR2 are MNHNY and SVGAGI (reference sequence). The CDR3 contains 13 residues. For the CDR3, the DNA is TGTGCCAGCAGTGGGGGTGGAATCGGCGGGCAGTACTTC. This encodes CASSGGGIGGQYF.

The chain combines TRBV2 with TRBJ2-3; 8 nucleotides line up with TRBD1. CDR3 length equals 15 residues. Looked up from germline, CDR1 is SNHLY and CDR2 is FYNNEI. The V and J ends lost 6 bases and 0 bases, in that order; junction bases with no gene match: 5. The CDR3 loop is CASRSDRASTDTQYF. The DNA of the CDR3 is TGTGCCAGCAGATCGGACAGGGCTAGCACAGATACGCAGTATTTT. Combining the CDR3 with reference TRBV2 and TRBJ2-3 gives the whole variable domain EPEVTQTPSHQVTQMGQEVILRCVPISNHLYFYWYRQILGQKVEFLVSFYNNEISEKSEIFDDQFSVERPDGSNFTLKIRSTKLEDSAMYFCASRSDRASTDTQYFGPGTRLTVL.

The table lists this clone with a count of one. The V gene is TRBV10-3, the J gene TRBJ1-1; 9 bases line up with TRBD1. The V gene end was trimmed by 5 bases and the J gene end by 3 bases; junction bases not matched to a gene: 1. This CDR3 has 13 residues. From germline, CDR1 is ENHRY and CDR2 SYGVKD. For the CDR3, the DNA is TGTGCCATCAGTAGGGACAGGGACACTGAAGCTTTCTTT. It yields the protein CAISRDRDTEAFF.

The rearrangement links TRBV5-6 to TRBJ2-3; D remains unclear. CDR3 length: 13 residues. Trimming cost V 0 bases and J 5 bases, with 7 bases left between them. From germline, CDR1 is SGHDT and CDR2 YYEEEE. In DNA, the CDR3 is TGTGCCAGCAGCTTGGGGGCCAGAGATACGCAGTATTTT. Amino acids: CASSLGARDTQYF.

The rearrangement joins TRBV7-2 to TRBJ1-5; D gene unclear. This CDR3 has 14 residues. V shed 3 bases and J shed 3 bases, with 9 bases lying between them. Per the germline V gene, CDR1 is SGHTA and CDR2 is FQGNSA. CDR3 nucleotides: TGTGCCAGCAGCTTTGGGCAGTTCAATCAGCCCCAGCATTTT. The encoded protein is CASSFGQFNQPQHF. Full variable domain (missing parts from reference TRBV7-2 and TRBJ1-5): GAGVSQSPSNKVTEKGKDVELRCDPISGHTALYWYRQSLGQGLEFLIYFQGNSAPDKSGLPSDRFSAERTGGSVSTLTIQRTQQEDSAVYLCASSFGQFNQPQHFGDGTRLSIL.